These T cell receptor beta chains were read from a single sample in a study of T cell responses to AZD1222 COVID-19 vaccine. Generated by immunoSEQ multiplex PCR, the TCRdb table keeps only in-frame clones and is missing some. This sample has some 170,000 clones, with around 90% found just once. Sequenced here: peripheral blood, sampled 28 days after the second dose of the MenACWY control vaccine. These receptors were collected from an adult who received the MenACWY meningococcal vaccine as a control. Both conserved end residues are part of each CDR3.

j_call v_call cdr3_aa
TRBJ2-7 TRBV30 CAWSVDTSSYEQYF
TRBJ1-1 TRBV21-1 CASSKVGGEGPNTEAFF
TRBJ2-1 TRBV29-1 CSVEGVQGHEQFF
TRBJ1-4 TRBV6-6 CASKDGATLNEKLFF
TRBJ2-1 TRBV5-1 CASSSLAGGNLGGFF
TRBJ1-1 TRBV11-2 CASGGPWVTFF
TRBJ2-3 TRBV6-5 CASCGQGADTQYF
TRBJ1-1 TRBV20-1 CSASSQMNTEAFF
TRBJ1-4 TRBV19 CASSIQATNEKLFF
TRBJ2-3 TRBV19 CASSIASGSADTQYF
TRBJ2-2 TRBV10-1 CASSVQGAGSNTGELFF
TRBJ1-6 TRBV7-9 CASSLTGARDNSPLHF
TRBJ2-2 TRBV4-3 CASSQTGAGMTGELFF
TRBJ2-7 TRBV6-5 CASSLDRISYEQYF
TRBJ2-1 TRBV6-5 CASSYQDGNNEQFF
TRBJ2-1 TRBV19 CASSMGGQNYNEQFF
TRBJ1-2 TRBV19 CASTPPGTNYGYTF
TRBJ2-1 TRBV28 CASRTEQGGDNEQFF
TRBJ2-7 TRBV18 CASSPGTGIYEQYF
TRBJ1-2 TRBV27 CASSLGTGVYGYTF
TRBJ2-7 TRBV6-5 CASSRTGTTYEQYF
TRBJ2-7 TRBV11-2 CASSHPGGGTSSYEQYF
TRBJ1-1 TRBV7-6 CASSPGRTENTEAFF
TRBJ1-2 TRBV20-1 CSASSGAGFGGGYTF
TRBJ2-1 TRBV11-3 CASSPRETPRGYNEQFF
TRBJ1-5 TRBV19 CASSIAGGGGWQPQHF
TRBJ2-1 TRBV5-1 CASSLVQLAASNNEQFF
TRBJ2-2 TRBV9 CASSVAPLTSGPDGELFF
TRBJ2-7 TRBV9 CASSLGTLPYEQYF
TRBJ1-2 TRBV9 CASSTQGGGARGYTF
TRBJ2-7 TRBV3-1/TRBV3-2 CASSLWTGDYEQYF
TRBJ2-7 TRBV6-1 CASSEYGIPYEQYF
TRBJ2-2 TRBV19 CASSITPTLRELFF
TRBJ2-7 TRBV6-5 CASSWYLTYEQYF
TRBJ1-4 TRBV4-3 CASSRGAEGEKLFF
TRBJ1-1 TRBV15 CATSRVGVALTEAFF
TRBJ2-7 TRBV7-9 CASSRGQGADSYEQYF
TRBJ1-1 TRBV28 CAAAQGWGEMNTEAFF
TRBJ2-1 TRBV5-4 CASSLAGLRTGNEQFF
TRBJ1-4 TRBV3-1/TRBV3-2 CASSPLGTNEKLFF
TRBJ2-1 TRBV7-8 CASKEIGTGSNNEQFF
TRBJ2-7 TRBV19 CASSSSGKGEQYF
TRBJ2-1 TRBV19 CASTSEGVGYNEQFF
TRBJ1-4 TRBV28 CASSLYRAGSEKLFF
TRBJ2-1 TRBV27 CASRSTLEQFF
TRBJ1-4 TRBV19 CASHRSGTTREKLFF